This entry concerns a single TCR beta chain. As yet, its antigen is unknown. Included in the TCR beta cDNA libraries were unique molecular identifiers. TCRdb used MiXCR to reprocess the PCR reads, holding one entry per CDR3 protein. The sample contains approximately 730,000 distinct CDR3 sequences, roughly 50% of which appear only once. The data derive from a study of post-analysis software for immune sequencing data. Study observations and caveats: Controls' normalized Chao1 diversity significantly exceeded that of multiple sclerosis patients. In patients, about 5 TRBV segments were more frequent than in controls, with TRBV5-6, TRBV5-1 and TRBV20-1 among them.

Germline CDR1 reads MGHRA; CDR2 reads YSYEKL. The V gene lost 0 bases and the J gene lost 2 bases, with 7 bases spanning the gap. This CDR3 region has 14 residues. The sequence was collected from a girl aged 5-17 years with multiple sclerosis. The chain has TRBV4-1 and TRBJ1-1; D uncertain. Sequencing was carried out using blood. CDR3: CASSQEVQNTEAFF. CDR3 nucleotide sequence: TGCGCCAGCAGCCAAGAGGTACAAAACACTGAAGCTTTCTTT.